This T cell receptor (beta chain) was sequenced for a study of identifying expanded T cells in peripheral blood. No infections or other immune events were documented during collection. After removal of 8 bases from V and 9 bases from J, the junction contained 12 bases not matched to a gene. From germline, CDR1 is SNHLY and CDR2 FYNNEI. CDR3 size: 15 residues. Regarding this clone: The target antigen is unknown.

Method: immunoSEQ multiplex PCR; TCRdb's copy keeps in-frame clones and lacks some. The data hold around 84,000 clones, with approximately 90% observed a single time. Study results and caveats: Across healthy donors, higher total template counts meant significantly greater approximately two-week count variance.

The chain employs TRBV2 and TRBJ2-1; 11 bases map to TRBD2. The sample consisted of blood. The receptor comes from a person aged 18-70 years in good health. CDR3 coding DNA: TGTGCCAGCCCTATAGCGGGGGGGCGCACTGGTGAGCAGTTCTTC. This encodes CASPIAGGRTGEQFF.